This T cell receptor (beta chain) was captured in a study of T cells after yellow fever vaccination. TCRdb fed the 5' RACE reads into MiXCR, producing one record per CDR3 protein. The sample holds about 160,000 distinct CDR3 sequences, about a tenth seen once. As regards this clonotype: What it binds is unknown.

Study conclusions and caveats: Researchers cautioned that FACS-sorted repertoires could harbor abundant clonotypes contaminating from the bulk population. Some clonotypes were seen in both the CD4 and the CD8 compartments. These made up a small share and likely arose from convergent recombination.

Trimming removed 1 base from V and 0 bases from J, with 9 bases in between. CDR1 is SGHTA, CDR2 FQGNSA, per germline. The CDR3 spans 16 residues. This receptor was obtained from a young man who received the YFV17D yellow fever vaccine. This sequence joins TRBV7-2 and TRBJ2-2; D is perhaps TRBD2 (6 bases). The material was CD8+ T cells sorted from PBMCs, obtained 45 days after the yellow fever booster vaccination. The CDR3 DNA follows: TGTGCCAGCAGCTTAGTCACGGGGGCGAACACCGGGGAGCTGTTTTTT. Translated: CASSLVTGANTGELFF.